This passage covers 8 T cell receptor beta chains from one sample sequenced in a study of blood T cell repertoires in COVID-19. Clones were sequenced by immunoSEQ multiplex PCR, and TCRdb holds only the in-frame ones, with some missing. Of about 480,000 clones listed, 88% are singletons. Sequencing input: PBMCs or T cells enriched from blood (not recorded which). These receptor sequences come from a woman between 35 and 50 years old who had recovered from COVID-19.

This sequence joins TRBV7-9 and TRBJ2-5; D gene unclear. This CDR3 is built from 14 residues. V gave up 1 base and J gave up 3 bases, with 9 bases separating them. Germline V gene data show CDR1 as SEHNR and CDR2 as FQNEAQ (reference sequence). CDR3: CASSLVLTEETQYF. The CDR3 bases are TGTGCCAGCAGCTTAGTATTAACGGAAGAGACCCAGTACTTC.

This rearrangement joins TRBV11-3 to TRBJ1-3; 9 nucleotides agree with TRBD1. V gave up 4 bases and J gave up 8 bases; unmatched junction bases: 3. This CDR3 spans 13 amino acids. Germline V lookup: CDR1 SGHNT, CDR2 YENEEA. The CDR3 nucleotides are TGTGCCAGCAGCTCGGACAGGGGATACACCATATATTTT. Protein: CASSSDRGYTIYF.

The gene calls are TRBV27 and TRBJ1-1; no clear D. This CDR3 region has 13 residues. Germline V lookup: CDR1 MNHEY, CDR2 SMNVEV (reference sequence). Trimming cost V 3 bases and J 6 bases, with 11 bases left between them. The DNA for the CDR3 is TGTGCCAGCAGTTTGCTCGACACATCTGAAGCTTTCTTT. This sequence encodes CASSLLDTSEAFF.

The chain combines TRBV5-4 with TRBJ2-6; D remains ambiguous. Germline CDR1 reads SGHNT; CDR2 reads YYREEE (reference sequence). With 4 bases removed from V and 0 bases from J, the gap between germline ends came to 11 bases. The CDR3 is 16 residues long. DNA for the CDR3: TGTGCCAGCAGCCCCAGTTGGAGCTCTGGGGCCAACGTCCTGACTTTC. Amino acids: CASSPSWSSGANVLTF. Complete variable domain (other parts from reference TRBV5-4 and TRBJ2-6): ETGVTQSPTHLIKTRGQQVTLRCSSQSGHNTVSWYQQALGQGPQFIFQYYREEENGRGNFPPRFSGLQFPNYSSELNVNALELDDSALYLCASSPSWSSGANVLTFGAGSRLTVL.

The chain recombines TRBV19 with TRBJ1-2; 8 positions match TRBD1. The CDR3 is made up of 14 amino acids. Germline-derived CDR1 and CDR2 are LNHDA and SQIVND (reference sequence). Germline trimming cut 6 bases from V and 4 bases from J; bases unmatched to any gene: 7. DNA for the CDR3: TGTGCCAGTAGAGATGGACAGGGCGGCTATGGCTACACCTTC. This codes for CASRDGQGGYGYTF.

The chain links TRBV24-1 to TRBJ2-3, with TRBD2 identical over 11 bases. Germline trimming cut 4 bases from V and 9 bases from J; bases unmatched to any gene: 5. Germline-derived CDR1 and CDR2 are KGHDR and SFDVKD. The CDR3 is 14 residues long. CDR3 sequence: CATSDGTSGSTQYF. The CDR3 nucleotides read TGTGCCACCAGTGACGGGACTAGCGGCTCGACGCAGTATTTT.

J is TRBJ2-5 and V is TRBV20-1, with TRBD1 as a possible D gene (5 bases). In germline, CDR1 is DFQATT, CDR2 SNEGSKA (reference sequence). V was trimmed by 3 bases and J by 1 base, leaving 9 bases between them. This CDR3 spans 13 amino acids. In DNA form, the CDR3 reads TGCAGTGCTAGTCAGGGCCCCCAAGAGACCCAGTACTTC. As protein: CSASQGPQETQYF.

The CDR3 coding sequence is TGTGCCAGCAGCTGGACAGGCGGGGCGTTTGGGGCCAACGTCCTGACTTTC. Its protein product is CASSWTGGAFGANVLTF. The J gene is TRBJ2-6, the V gene TRBV7-9; tentative D call: TRBD1 (7 bases). The V gene lost 4 bases and the J gene lost 3 bases, with 16 bases spanning the gap. The CDR3 loop spans 17 amino acids. Germline CDR1 reads SEHNR; CDR2 reads FQNEAQ (reference sequence).